This T cell receptor (beta chain) was sequenced during a study of OX40 agonist ivuxolimab in advanced cancers. Overall study: Prior checkpoint blockade (anti-PD-1, anti-PD-L1 or anti-CTLA-4) was permitted; around 37% had it.

Overall study findings and caveats: More expanded clones were found, on average, in CD8+ than in CD4+ T cells. Low normalized T-cell clonal expansion was also seen in some nonresponders. Antigen specificity of clonally expanded peripheral T cells was not established.

CDR1 GTSNPN and CDR2 SVGIG come from the germline V gene (reference sequence). The CDR3 length is 14 residues. This clone has only one observation. Its antigen is unknown. The junction differs from germline at one of its ends, possibly a read error. Only in-frame clones appear in the TCRdb table, and some are missing; sequencing was by immunoSEQ multiplex PCR. This table has 110,000 or so clones, about 91% appearing once. The chain couples TRBV30 to TRBJ1-4; D remains ambiguous. The clonotype was recovered from an adult with an advanced solid tumor such as melanoma, head and neck, liver or kidney cancer. The starting material was CD4+ or CD8+ T cells sorted from blood, obtained in a trial of the OX40 agonist ivuxolimab. The CDR3 loop reads CSVWVRSLWEKLFF. As DNA, the CDR3 is TGCTCTGTGTGGGTCCGATCCTTATGGGAAAAACTGTTTTTT.